This T cell receptor (beta chain) was observed in a study of blood T cells in healthy people across ages. Germline CDR1 is SGHTA and CDR2 is FQGNSA. Trimming left V 1 base short and J 1 base short, with 16 bases between. CDR3 length equals 17 residues. Each donor's blood draw was around 9.1 milliliters of peripheral blood. Alongside a J-beta primer mix, a sample-barcoded 5' primer served in a second PCR lasting 7 to 11 cycles. MiXCR, run by TCRdb on the 5' RACE reads, gives a single entry per CDR3 protein. The data contain about 680,000 distinct CDR3 sequences, approximately 50% of them singletons. Material: blood. The chain combines TRBV7-2 with TRBJ2-5; a weak D match, TRBD2 (5 bases). The clonotype comes from a woman aged 55-69 years in good health. As DNA, the CDR3 is TGTGCCAGCAGCTTAGTGGGCAGCCCTGGGAGCCAAGAGACCCAGTACTTC. This codes for CASSLVGSPGSQETQYF.